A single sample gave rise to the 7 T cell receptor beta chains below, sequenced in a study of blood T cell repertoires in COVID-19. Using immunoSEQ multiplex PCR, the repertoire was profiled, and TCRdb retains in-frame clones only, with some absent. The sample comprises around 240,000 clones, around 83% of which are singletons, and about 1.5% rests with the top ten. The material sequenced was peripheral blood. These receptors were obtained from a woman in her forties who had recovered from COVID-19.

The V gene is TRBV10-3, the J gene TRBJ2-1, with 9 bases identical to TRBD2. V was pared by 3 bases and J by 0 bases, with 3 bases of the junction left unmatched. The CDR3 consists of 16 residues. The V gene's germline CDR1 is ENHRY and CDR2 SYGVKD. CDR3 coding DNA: TGTGCCATCAGTGACGGCGGGGGGGCCTCCTACAATGAGCAGTTCTTC. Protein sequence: CAISDGGGASYNEQFF.

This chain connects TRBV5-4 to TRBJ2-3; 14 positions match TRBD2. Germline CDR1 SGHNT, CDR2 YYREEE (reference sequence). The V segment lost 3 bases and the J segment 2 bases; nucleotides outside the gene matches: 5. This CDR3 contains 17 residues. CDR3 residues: CASSSGTSGGVTDTQYF. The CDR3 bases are TGTGCCAGCAGCTCTGGGACTAGCGGGGGCGTCACAGATACGCAGTATTTT.

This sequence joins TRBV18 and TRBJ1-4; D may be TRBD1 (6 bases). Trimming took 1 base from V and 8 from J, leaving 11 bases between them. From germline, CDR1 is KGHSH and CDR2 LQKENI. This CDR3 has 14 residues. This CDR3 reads CASSPRGDREKLFF. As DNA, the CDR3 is TGTGCCAGCTCACCACGTGGAGACAGGGAAAAACTGTTTTTT.

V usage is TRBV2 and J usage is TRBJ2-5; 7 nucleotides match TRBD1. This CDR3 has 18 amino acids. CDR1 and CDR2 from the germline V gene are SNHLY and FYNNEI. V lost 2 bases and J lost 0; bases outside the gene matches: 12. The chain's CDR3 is CASSEIVTGFFYQETQYF. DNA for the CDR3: TGTGCCAGCAGTGAAATCGTGACAGGGTTTTTTTACCAAGAGACCCAGTACTTC.

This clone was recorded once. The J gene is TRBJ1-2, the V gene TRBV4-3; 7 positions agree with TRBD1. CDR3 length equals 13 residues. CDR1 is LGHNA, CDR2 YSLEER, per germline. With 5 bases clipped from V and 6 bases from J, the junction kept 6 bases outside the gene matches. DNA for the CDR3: TGCGCCAGCAGCACCGACAGGGTCCATGGCTACACCTTC. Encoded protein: CASSTDRVHGYTF.

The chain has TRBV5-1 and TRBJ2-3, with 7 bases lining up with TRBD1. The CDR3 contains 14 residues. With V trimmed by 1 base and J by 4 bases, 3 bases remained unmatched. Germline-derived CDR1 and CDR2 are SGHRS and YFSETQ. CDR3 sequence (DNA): TGCGCCAGCAGCTTGCTCAGGGGGTCAGATACGCAGTATTTT. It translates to CASSLLRGSDTQYF.

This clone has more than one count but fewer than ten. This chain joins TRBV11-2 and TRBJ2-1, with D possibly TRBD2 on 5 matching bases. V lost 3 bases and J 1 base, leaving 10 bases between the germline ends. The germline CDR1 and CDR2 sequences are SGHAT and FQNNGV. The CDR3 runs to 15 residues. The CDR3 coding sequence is TGTGCCAGCAGCTTGATACTAGGTTCCTACAATGAGCAGTTCTTC. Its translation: CASSLILGSYNEQFF.